These 25 T cell receptor beta chains originate from one sample sequenced in a study of cytomegalovirus exposure and HLA in healthy donors. It was with 60 Vbeta and 13 Jbeta primers that the PCR ran. Produced via immunoSEQ multiplex PCR; TCRdb's table is partial and in-frame only. The sample gives more than 110,000 clones, around 80% of which show up once; about 2.2% is in the top ten. Input material: PBMCs. These receptors were obtained from a man aged 30 to 45 in good health and CMV-seronegative.

V usage is TRBV7-9 and J usage is TRBJ2-3; perhaps TRBD2 as D (5 bases). V lost 2 bases to trimming and J lost 0 bases, with 9 bases between them. Germline-derived CDR1 and CDR2 are SEHNR and FQNEAQ (reference sequence). CDR3 length equals 15 residues. The CDR3 sequence is CASSLLRASTDTQYF. CDR3 nucleotide sequence: TGTGCCAGCAGCTTACTGCGGGCTAGCACAGATACGCAGTATTTT.

The V and J genes are TRBV5-1 and TRBJ1-6; no clear D gene. CDR3 length equals 15 residues. CDR1 is SGHRS and CDR2 is YFSETQ in the germline V gene. With 3 bases removed from V and 0 bases from J, the gap between germline ends came to 7 bases. The CDR3: CASSSSSSYNSPLHF. CDR3 bases: TGCGCCAGCAGCTCCTCTAGCTCCTATAATTCACCCCTCCACTTT.

The chain uses TRBV6-6 and TRBJ2-7, with D possibly being TRBD2 (6 bases). Trimming pared 4 bases from V and 9 bases from J, leaving 22 bases between. This CDR3 contains 15 residues. Looked up from germline, CDR1 is MNHNY and CDR2 is SVGAGI (reference sequence). CDR3 in amino acids: CASSLQNLRDSWQYF. Written as DNA, the CDR3 is TGTGCCAGCAGTTTACAAAACTTACGGGACTCATGGCAGTACTTC.

The chain recombines TRBV13 with TRBJ2-2, with 8 positions matching TRBD2. CDR1 is PRHDT, CDR2 FYEKMQ, per germline (reference sequence). After removal of 3 bases from V and 5 bases from J, the junction contained 20 bases not matched to a gene. This CDR3 spans 20 amino acids. The CDR3 is CASSFPAGGSGRRETGELFF. As DNA, the CDR3 is TGTGCCAGCAGCTTTCCCGCGGGAGGAAGCGGGAGAAGAGAGACCGGGGAGCTGTTTTTT.

The chain combines TRBV7-9 with TRBJ2-6; a weak D match, TRBD1 (6 bases). Germline CDR1 reads SEHNR; CDR2 reads FQNEAQ (reference sequence). Trimming stripped 11 bases from V and 2 bases from J, with 10 bases between. CDR3 length: 13 residues. The CDR3 DNA follows: TGTGCCCCCTGGGACACTGGGGCCAACGTCCTGACTTTC. Translating it yields CAPWDTGANVLTF.

This sequence joins TRBV10-3 and TRBJ1-1; the D is unclear. The CDR3 sequence is 16 residues long. V gave up 6 bases and J gave up 2 bases, with 19 bases separating them. The germline V gene has CDR1 ENHRY and CDR2 SYGVKD. DNA for the CDR3: TGTGCCATCAGGGGGTCGAGCGGGCTCGGAAACACTGAAGCTTTCTTT. Its translation: CAIRGSSGLGNTEAFF.

The chain joins TRBV5-6 to TRBJ2-5; 9 bases are shared with TRBD1. The CDR3 has 14 amino acids. Germline CDR1 SGHDT, CDR2 YYEEEE. Unmatched junction bases numbered 6, after V lost 4 bases and J lost 5 bases. CDR3 sequence (DNA): TGTGCCAGCAGCGGCAGGACAGGGGTTGAGACCCAGTACTTC. Translation gives CASSGRTGVETQYF.

V gene TRBV2 combines with J gene TRBJ2-2; D is unresolved. Germline V gene data show CDR1 as SNHLY and CDR2 as FYNNEI. V lost 1 base to trimming and J lost 4 bases, with 4 bases between them. CDR3 length equals 13 residues. CDR3 nucleotide sequence: TGTGCCAGCAGTGAAGGGAGCACCGGGGAGCTGTTTTTT. Protein product: CASSEGSTGELFF.

This clone was seen once. V usage is TRBV4-1 and J usage is TRBJ2-7; D uncertain. Deletions cut 0 bases from V and 2 bases from J, with 11 bases between. The CDR3 sequence is 15 residues long. CDR1 MGHRA and CDR2 YSYEKL come from the germline V gene. CDR3 protein: CASSQERRSPYEQYF. The CDR3 bases are TGCGCCAGCAGCCAAGAAAGGAGAAGCCCCTACGAGCAGTACTTC.

The rearrangement uses TRBV19 and TRBJ2-3, with D maybe TRBD2 (6 bases). V was clipped by 3 bases and J by 1 base, with 14 bases between them. Germline V gene data show CDR1 as LNHDA and CDR2 as SQIVND (reference sequence). The length of the CDR3 is 16 residues. The CDR3 protein is CASSILRGRGTDTQYF. The CDR3, as DNA: TGTGCCAGTAGTATTTTACGGGGGAGAGGCACAGATACGCAGTATTTT.

The CDR3 region has the DNA TGTGCCAGCAGTTTTAGGAGAGACTATGGCTACACCTTC. It specifies CASSFRRDYGYTF. The chain carries TRBV28 and TRBJ1-2; D gene unclear. This CDR3 comprises 13 residues. Germline V gene data show CDR1 as MDHEN and CDR2 as SYDVKM. V gave up 3 bases and J gave up 3 bases, with 8 bases separating them.

The gene calls are TRBV2 and TRBJ1-2; 8 bases are a match to TRBD1. The CDR3 extends over 13 amino acids. V trimming: 6 bases; J trimming: 1 base; junction bases outside the gene matches: 1. Looked up from germline, CDR1 is SNHLY and CDR2 is FYNNEI. In nucleotides, the CDR3 is TGTGCCAGCAGGGGACAGGTTAACTATGGCTACACCTTC. This translates into CASRGQVNYGYTF. The whole variable domain, filled in from reference TRBV2 and TRBJ1-2, reads EPEVTQTPSHQVTQMGQEVILRCVPISNHLYFYWYRQILGQKVEFLVSFYNNEISEKSEIFDDQFSVERPDGSNFTLKIRSTKLEDSAMYFCASRGQVNYGYTFGSGTRLTVV.

V gene TRBV5-1 combines with J gene TRBJ2-2, with 7 bases that match TRBD1. This CDR3 has 17 residues. J was trimmed by 2 bases and V by 0 bases; bases with no gene match: 7. Germline V gives CDR1 SGHRS, CDR2 YFSETQ. The CDR3 loop reads CASSLVPQGSNTGELFF. The CDR3 DNA reads TGCGCCAGCAGCTTGGTTCCACAGGGGTCAAACACCGGGGAGCTGTTTTTT.

This clone has only a few counts. The gene calls are TRBV5-6 and TRBJ2-5; 11 bases align to TRBD2. Germline-derived CDR1 and CDR2 are SGHDT and YYEEEE. This CDR3 has 16 amino acids. The trim removed 2 bases at V and 5 bases at J, leaving 8 bases unmatched. In nucleotides, the CDR3 is TGTGCCAGCAGCTTAATAGCGGGGGGGCTGACGGAGACCCAGTACTTC. It yields the protein CASSLIAGGLTETQYF.

V is TRBV28 and J is TRBJ2-3; TRBD1 might be the D (6 bases). Germline V gives CDR1 MDHEN, CDR2 SYDVKM. V dropped 5 bases and J dropped 6 bases, with 15 bases sitting between them. The CDR3 extends over 14 amino acids. The DNA of the CDR3 is TGTGCCAGCAGTGGGACAAATGGGTCGGATACGCAGTATTTT. Protein sequence: CASSGTNGSDTQYF.

V usage is TRBV6-1 and J usage is TRBJ1-5, with TRBD1 as a possible D gene (6 bases). The CDR3 contains 15 residues. Trimming shortened V by 3 bases and J by 1 base, and 10 bases separated the two germline ends. The germline gives CDR1 MNHNS, CDR2 SASEGT. The CDR3 DNA is TGTGCCAGCAGTGACCCAGGGGTCAGCAATCAGCCCCAGCATTTT. The encoded protein is CASSDPGVSNQPQHF.

The V gene is TRBV5-5, the J gene TRBJ1-1; D ambiguous. The CDR3 runs to 14 residues. The germline V gene encodes CDR1 SGHKS and CDR2 YYEKEE (reference sequence). V was trimmed by 0 bases and J by 7 bases, leaving 13 bases between them. The CDR3 loop reads CASSLAGETGEAFF. The CDR3 DNA is TGTGCCAGCAGCTTGGCCGGGGAGACGGGTGAAGCTTTCTTT.

V gene TRBV6-5 combines with J gene TRBJ2-2; TRBD1 matches at 11 bases. Trimming removed 7 bases from V and 5 bases from J; junction bases left unmatched: 6. Looked up from germline, CDR1 is MNHEY and CDR2 is SVGAGI. CDR3 length equals 15 residues. CDR3 region: CASMRDRGLTGELFF. CDR3 nucleotide sequence: TGTGCCAGCATGAGGGACAGGGGGTTGACCGGGGAGCTGTTTTTT.

V usage is TRBV19 and J usage is TRBJ2-1; 13 positions match TRBD2. V gave up 6 bases and J gave up 8 bases; unmatched junction bases: 1. The CDR3 has 13 residues. Germline V gives CDR1 LNHDA, CDR2 SQIVND (reference sequence). The CDR3 DNA follows: TGTGCCAGTAGGGGACTAGCGGGGTATGAGCAGTTCTTC. Translated, it gives CASRGLAGYEQFF.

The V call is TRBV30, the J call TRBJ2-7, with 8 bases identical to TRBD1. CDR3 length: 15 residues. Germline CDR1 and CDR2: GTSNPN and SVGIG (reference sequence). The V segment lost 5 bases and the J segment 5 bases; nucleotides outside the gene matches: 14. This chain's CDR3 is CAWDRGQAKRNEQYF. For the CDR3, the DNA is TGTGCCTGGGACAGGGGACAGGCAAAGAGGAACGAGCAGTACTTC.

There are a few counts of this clone. The chain recombines TRBV19 with TRBJ2-1; 11 positions agree with TRBD2. There are 16 residues in the CDR3. After removal of 7 bases from V and 2 bases from J, the junction contained 7 bases not matched to a gene. Germline V lookup: CDR1 LNHDA, CDR2 SQIVND (reference sequence). CDR3 nucleotides: TGTGCCAGTAACCAACTAGCGGGAGTCCCCTACAATGAGCAGTTCTTC. The encoded protein is CASNQLAGVPYNEQFF.

This chain links TRBV5-1 with TRBJ2-3, with 11 bases lining up with TRBD2. CDR1 and CDR2 from the germline V gene are SGHRS and YFSETQ. The CDR3 consists of 19 residues. Trimming took 1 base from V and 3 from J; bases not matched to a gene: 13. CDR3 amino acids: CASSLPFSGGALGTDTQYF. The CDR3 DNA follows: TGCGCCAGCAGCTTGCCCTTTAGCGGGGGGGCCTTAGGTACAGATACGCAGTATTTT.

CDR3: CASSPSGGIWVNEQFF. As DNA, the CDR3 is TGTGCCAGCAGCCCCTCCGGGGGGATTTGGGTCAATGAGCAGTTCTTC. This chain links TRBV5-4 with TRBJ2-1, with 7 bases that match TRBD2. V lost 4 bases, J lost 6 bases, and 13 bases stayed unmatched. The CDR3 has 16 amino acids. Germline loops: CDR1 SGHNT, CDR2 YYREEE (reference sequence).

This chain connects TRBV5-6 to TRBJ2-7; possibly TRBD2 for D (5 bases). The V gene lost 3 bases and the J gene lost 0 bases, with 13 bases spanning the gap. There are 15 residues in the CDR3. Germline V CDR1 and CDR2: SGHDT, YYEEEE. CDR3 region: CASSYLPGNSYEQYF. The CDR3 nucleotides read TGTGCCAGCAGCTACCTTCCGGGAAACTCCTACGAGCAGTACTTC.

This clone has at least ten counts. The chain combines TRBV7-2 with TRBJ1-4; possible D gene TRBD1, 5 bases. V was shortened by 5 bases and J by 13 bases, with 17 bases between the two germline ends. Germline CDR1 SGHTA, CDR2 FQGNSA. The CDR3 length is 13 residues. The chain's CDR3 is CASSRKGREGLFF. In DNA form, the CDR3 reads TGTGCCAGCAGCAGAAAGGGCAGGGAGGGACTGTTTTTT.